The 20 T cell receptor beta chains below come from one sample, sequenced in a study of T-cell reconstitution after alpha-beta-depleted transplantation in children. A TCRbeta library incorporating unique molecular identifiers was prepared. TCRdb fed the PCR reads into MiXCR, producing one record per CDR3 protein. The sample includes about 500,000 distinct CDR3 sequences, 32% of them seen just once. Sequencing used PBMCs from the stem cell graft donor, obtained from the stem cell graft. These receptor sequences come from a human donor who donated a stem cell graft to a child with aplastic anemia.

This clonotype was seen more than once but under ten times. This sequence joins TRBV12-3 or TRBV12-4 and TRBJ2-3; D is unresolved. This CDR3 has 12 amino acids. Trimming left V 1 base short and J 8 bases short, with 7 bases between. In DNA form, the CDR3 reads TGTGCCAGCAGTTTAGGGTTCGGTACGCAGTATTTT. Protein: CASSLGFGTQYF.

This clonotype was counted between two and nine times. This chain joins TRBV10-3 and TRBJ1-5; D is ambiguous. The CDR3 loop spans 14 amino acids. Trimming pared 3 bases from V and 5 bases from J, leaving 11 bases between. CDR1 and CDR2 (germline): ENHRY, SYGVKD. The CDR3 sequence: CAISDDTGYQPQHF. CDR3 DNA: TGTGCCATCAGTGACGACACCGGCTATCAGCCCCAGCATTTT.

This clonotype was seen only a few times. As the CDR3 is not closed by the conserved phenylalanine or tryptophan, this likely results from a read error. V is TRBV20-1 and J is TRBJ2-7, with 8 bases aligning to TRBD2. The V and J ends lost 3 bases and 3 bases, in that order; junction bases with no gene match: 4. This CDR3 comprises 13 residues. The V gene's germline CDR1 is DFQATT and CDR2 SNEGSKA (reference sequence). CDR3 bases: TGCAGTGCTAGCACTAGCGGAAACTACGAGCAGTACCTC. Its protein is CSASTSGNYEQYL.

The chain links TRBV29-1 to TRBJ2-1; 10 positions agree with TRBD2. The CDR3 has 13 residues. The germline CDR1 and CDR2 sequences are SQVTM and ANQGSEA. The J segment lost 6 bases and the V segment lost 5 bases, leaving 4 bases of the junction unmatched. CDR3 DNA sequence: TGCAGCGTTCGGACTAGCGGCGGCAATGAGCAGTTCTTC. It codes for CSVRTSGGNEQFF.

This clonotype was counted only a few times. This chain joins TRBV24-1 and TRBJ2-5, with D possibly matching TRBD2 (6 bases). This CDR3 contains 12 residues. Looked up from germline, CDR1 is KGHDR and CDR2 is SFDVKD. Trimming took 5 bases from V and 5 from J, leaving 8 bases between them. CDR3: CATSAGGETQYF. In nucleotides, the CDR3 is TGTGCCACCAGTGCTGGGGGGGAGACCCAGTACTTC.

The rearrangement joins TRBV28 to TRBJ2-5, with a tentative D call TRBD1 (6 bases). CDR3 size: 14 residues. CDR1 and CDR2 (germline): MDHEN, SYDVKM. Trimming removed 5 bases at V and 2 bases at J, with 12 bases between. In DNA, the CDR3 is TGTGCCAGCAGTCCGACCCAGGGGCAAGAGACCCAGTACTTC. Translation gives CASSPTQGQETQYF.

This chain connects TRBV7-2 to TRBJ2-7; tentatively, D is TRBD2 (7 bases). The CDR3 has 14 residues. The V gene's germline CDR1 is SGHTA and CDR2 FQGNSA. The germline V and J ends were trimmed by 1 base and 5 bases, with 12 bases remaining between them. CDR3 protein: CASSLVGGLNEQYV. The CDR3 coding sequence is TGTGCCAGCAGCTTAGTGGGGGGGCTCAACGAGCAGTACGTC.

V usage is TRBV5-4 and J usage is TRBJ1-5, with a weak D call TRBD1 (6 bases). Looked up from germline, CDR1 is SGHNT and CDR2 is YYREEE (reference sequence). Trimming cost V 4 bases and J 5 bases, with 16 bases left between them. The CDR3 is 15 amino acids. The CDR3 DNA follows: TGTGCCAGCAGCGTCGGGACAAGGAAGGATCAGCCCCAGCATTTT. Its translation is CASSVGTRKDQPQHF.

The rearrangement uses TRBV7-2 and TRBJ2-1; D is ambiguous. The CDR3 is 15 residues long. The germline CDR1 and CDR2 sequences are SGHTA and FQGNSA. V was pared by 0 bases and J by 9 bases, with 15 bases between. CDR3 nucleotides: TGTGCCAGCAGCTTAGCGCGGTATAGGGTCGGTGAGCAGTTCTTC. This sequence encodes CASSLARYRVGEQFF.

The table lists this clonotype with a few counts. This chain links TRBV4-1 with TRBJ2-6; D assignment may be TRBD1 or TRBD2 (5 bases each). Per the germline V gene, CDR1 is MGHRA and CDR2 is YSYEKL. The CDR3 contains 18 residues. V was trimmed by 0 bases and J by 4 bases, leaving 16 bases between them. CDR3 sequence reads: CASSQDRQWDAGANVLTF. The CDR3 coding sequence is TGCGCCAGCAGCCAAGATCGACAGTGGGACGCCGGGGCCAACGTCCTGACTTTC.

This clonotype was observed a handful of times. The V and J genes are TRBV20-1 and TRBJ2-3, with D perhaps TRBD2 (5 bases). The CDR3 is made up of 16 amino acids. Germline V gene sequence: CDR1 DFQATT, CDR2 SNEGSKA (reference sequence). Deletions cut 6 bases from V and 1 base from J, with 20 bases between. The CDR3 here is CSAPTNLLEGTDTQYF. CDR3 nucleotides: TGCAGTGCACCTACCAACCTACTAGAAGGCACAGATACGCAGTATTTT.

A few counts support this clonotype. V gene TRBV20-1 combines with J gene TRBJ2-5; TRBD2 matches 15 bases. Losses at the gene ends were 3 bases for V and 4 bases for J; bases not matched to a gene: 6. There are 16 residues in the CDR3. From germline, CDR1 is DFQATT and CDR2 SNEGSKA (reference sequence). DNA of the CDR3: TGCAGTGCTAGCGAAGGACTAGCGGGAGGGGGAGAGACCCAGTACTTC. Its protein is CSASEGLAGGGETQYF.

The gene calls are TRBV4-3 and TRBJ1-3; the D is unclear. The CDR3 has 15 amino acids. Trimming cost V 10 bases and J 1 base, with 17 bases left between them. Germline V gene sequence: CDR1 LGHNA, CDR2 YSLEER. The CDR3 bases are TGCGCCAAGGTATTAGTGGCTCCGTCTGGAAACACCATATATTTT. This gives the protein CAKVLVAPSGNTIYF.

This clonotype has only a few counts. This chain connects TRBV20-1 to TRBJ1-5, with 8 nucleotides matching TRBD1. The junction had 9 bases not matched to a gene; V was cut back by 8 bases and J by 6 bases. The V gene's germline CDR1 is DFQATT and CDR2 SNEGSKA (reference sequence). This CDR3 has 13 residues. The CDR3 nucleotides read TGCAGTTTAGCCCAGGGGGCGAGTCAGCCCCAGCATTTT. This gives the protein CSLAQGASQPQHF.

This clonotype has a handful of counts. The chain couples TRBV6-1 to TRBJ2-3; 12 positions agree with TRBD2. This CDR3 spans 16 amino acids. Germline V lookup: CDR1 MNHNS, CDR2 SASEGT. Trimming took 5 bases from V and 7 from J; bases not matched to a gene: 10. The CDR3 protein is CASSPKLAGGSHTQYF. CDR3 DNA sequence: TGTGCCAGCAGTCCGAAACTAGCGGGAGGATCTCATACGCAGTATTTT.

The sample holds a few counts of this clonotype. This chain uses TRBV12-3 or TRBV12-4 with TRBJ2-3; the D is unclear. Trimming took off 4 bases at V and 4 bases at J, with 15 bases between the two ends. CDR3 length equals 15 residues. The CDR3 sequence is CASSSDTRYADTQYF. CDR3 DNA sequence: TGTGCCAGCAGTTCGGATACACGGTATGCAGATACGCAGTATTTT.

The chain couples TRBV7-9 to TRBJ2-5, with 16 bases aligning to TRBD2. The CDR3 contains 17 residues. The germline gives CDR1 SEHNR, CDR2 FQNEAQ (reference sequence). Trimming at V came to 4 bases and at J to 5 bases, leaving 7 bases not matched to a gene. The CDR3 loop reads CASSSGTSGRAWETQYF. DNA of the CDR3: TGTGCCAGCAGCTCCGGGACTAGCGGGAGGGCCTGGGAGACCCAGTACTTC.

This clonotype has a handful of counts. The V call is TRBV20-1, the J call TRBJ2-5; the match to TRBD2 covers 7 bases. Trimming took 3 bases from V and 1 from J; bases not matched to a gene: 2. This CDR3 comprises 13 residues. Germline V lookup: CDR1 DFQATT, CDR2 SNEGSKA (reference sequence). As DNA, the CDR3 is TGCAGTGCTAGCGGGAGGCCCCAAGAGACCCAGTACTTC. Amino acid sequence: CSASGRPQETQYF.

This clonotype showed up just a few times. The chain recombines TRBV7-9 with TRBJ2-1, with unresolved D. CDR1 is SEHNR, CDR2 FQNEAQ, per germline (reference sequence). This CDR3 has 11 amino acids. The V end lost 2 bases, the J end lost 10 bases, and 6 bases lay between the germline ends. CDR3: CASSLKQEQFF. As DNA, the CDR3 is TGTGCCAGCAGCTTAAAACAGGAGCAGTTCTTC. Looking up the rest from reference TRBV7-9 and TRBJ2-1 gives the full variable domain: DTGVSQNPRHKITKRGQNVTFRCDPISEHNRLYWYRQTLGQGPEFLTYFQNEAQLEKSRLLSDRFSAERPKGSFSTLEIQRTEQGDSAMYLCASSLKQEQFFGPGTRLTVL.

This clonotype was counted between two and nine times. V usage is TRBV7-9 and J usage is TRBJ2-2; D is perhaps TRBD1 (6 bases). From germline, CDR1 is SEHNR and CDR2 FQNEAQ (reference sequence). V lost 0 bases and J 1 base, leaving 6 bases between the germline ends. This CDR3 is 15 amino acids long. The CDR3 nucleotides read TGTGCCAGCAGCTTAGCGGACAGGAACACCGGGGAGCTGTTTTTT. It is translated as CASSLADRNTGELFF.